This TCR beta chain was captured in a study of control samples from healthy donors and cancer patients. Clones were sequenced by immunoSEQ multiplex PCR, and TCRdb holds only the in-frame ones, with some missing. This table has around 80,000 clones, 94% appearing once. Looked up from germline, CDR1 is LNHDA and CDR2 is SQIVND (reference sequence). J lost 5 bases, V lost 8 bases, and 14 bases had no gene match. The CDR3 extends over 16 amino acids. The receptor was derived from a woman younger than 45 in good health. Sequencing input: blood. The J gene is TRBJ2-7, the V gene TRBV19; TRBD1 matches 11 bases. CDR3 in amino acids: CASPSRDRGAEDEQYF. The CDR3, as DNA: TGTGCCAGTCCATCTCGGGACAGGGGGGCTGAGGACGAGCAGTACTTC.